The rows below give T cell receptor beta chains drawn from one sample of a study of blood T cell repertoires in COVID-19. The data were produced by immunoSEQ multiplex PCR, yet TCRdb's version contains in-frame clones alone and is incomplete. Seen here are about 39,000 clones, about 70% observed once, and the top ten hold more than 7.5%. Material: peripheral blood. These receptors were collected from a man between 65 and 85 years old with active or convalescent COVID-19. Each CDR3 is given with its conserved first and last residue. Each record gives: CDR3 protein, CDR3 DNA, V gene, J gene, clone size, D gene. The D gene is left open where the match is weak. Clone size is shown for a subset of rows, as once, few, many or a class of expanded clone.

CDR3: CASRGTGPRRANEKLFF
DNA: TGTGCCAGCAGGGGGACAGGGCCACGCCGGGCTAATGAAAAACTGTTTTTT
V: TRBV11-2
J: TRBJ1-4
size: once
D: TRBD1

CDR3: CAWMAGGNSPLHF
DNA: TGTGCCTGGATGGCGGGAGGGAATTCACCCCTCCACTTT
V: TRBV30
J: TRBJ1-6
size: -
D: -

CDR3: CASSLTGRNSPLHF
DNA: TGCGCCAGCAGCTTAACAGGGAGAAATTCACCCCTCCACTTT
V: TRBV5-1
J: TRBJ1-6
size: once
D: -

CDR3: CASSRAGTLVHEQYF
DNA: TGTGCCAGCAGCCGTGCCGGGACACTCGTCCACGAGCAGTACTTC
V: TRBV11-1
J: TRBJ2-7
size: once
D: -

CDR3: CASSPAGGANVLTF
DNA: TGTGCCAGCAGCCCCGCGGGGGGGGCCAACGTCCTGACTTTC
V: TRBV14
J: TRBJ2-6
size: -
D: -

CDR3: CASSEVRTHF
DNA: TGTGCCAGCAGTGAAGTGAGAACGCATTTT
V: TRBV6-1
J: TRBJ1-5
size: -
D: -

CDR3: CASSPDSSPTDTQYF
DNA: TGTGCCAGCAGCCCCGACTCCAGCCCCACAGATACGCAGTATTTT
V: TRBV4-2
J: TRBJ2-3
size: -
D: -

CDR3: CATSRDRSGNSYNEQFF
DNA: TGTGCCACCAGCAGAGATCGGTCGGGGAACTCCTACAATGAGCAGTTCTTC
V: TRBV15
J: TRBJ2-1
size: -
D: -

CDR3: CASSLSGTDANTGELFF
DNA: TGTGCCAGCAGTCTCTCCGGGACAGACGCGAACACCGGGGAGCTGTTTTTT
V: TRBV28
J: TRBJ2-2
size: -
D: TRBD1

CDR3: CASSLSGQGSYNSPLHF
DNA: TGTGCCAGCAGCTTGTCGGGACAGGGGAGCTATAATTCACCCCTCCACTTT
V: TRBV5-6
J: TRBJ1-6
size: -
D: TRBD1

CDR3: CASSRTSGGASLETQYF
DNA: TGCGCCAGCAGCCGGACTAGCGGGGGGGCATCTTTAGAGACCCAGTACTTC
V: TRBV4-1
J: TRBJ2-5
size: -
D: TRBD2

CDR3: CASSPTGRRQPQHF
DNA: TGTGCCAGCAGCCCGACTGGGAGAAGACAGCCCCAGCATTTT
V: TRBV2
J: TRBJ1-5
size: -
D: -

CDR3: CAWKQGSTSTDTQYF
DNA: TGTGCCTGGAAACAGGGCAGTACTAGCACAGATACGCAGTATTTT
V: TRBV30
J: TRBJ2-3
size: medium-sized
D: -

CDR3: CAWRGRRAAEAFF
DNA: TGTGCCTGGAGGGGGAGGAGAGCCGCTGAAGCTTTCTTT
V: TRBV30
J: TRBJ1-1
size: -
D: -

CDR3: CASSLSGQRDQPQHF
DNA: TGTGCCAGCAGTTTATCCGGACAGAGGGATCAGCCCCAGCATTTT
V: TRBV28
J: TRBJ1-5
size: -
D: -

CDR3: CASSFRNTEAFF
DNA: TGTGCCAGCAGCTTTCGGAACACTGAAGCTTTCTTT
V: TRBV5-4
J: TRBJ1-1
size: -
D: -

CDR3: CASRPGQKNYGYTF
DNA: TGTGCCAGCAGGCCGGGACAGAAAAACTATGGCTACACCTTC
V: TRBV28
J: TRBJ1-2
size: -
D: TRBD1

CDR3: CASSYAGRHQPQHF
DNA: TGTGCCAGCAGTTACGCAGGGAGGCACCAGCCCCAGCATTTT
V: TRBV6-5
J: TRBJ1-5
size: -
D: -

CDR3: CASRTGVGETQYF
DNA: TGTGCCAGTAGAACGGGGGTGGGAGAGACCCAGTACTTC
V: TRBV19
J: TRBJ2-5
size: -
D: -

CDR3: CASSEERSSYNSPLHF
DNA: TGTGCTAGCAGTGAAGAGCGGAGCTCCTATAATTCACCCCTCCACTTT
V: TRBV2
J: TRBJ1-6
size: -
D: -

CDR3: CASSHGQGNTEAFF
DNA: TGTGCCAGCTCACACGGACAGGGGAACACTGAAGCTTTCTTT
V: TRBV18
J: TRBJ1-1
size: -
D: TRBD1

CDR3: CASRAQPGAGELFF
DNA: TGTGCCAGCAGAGCCCAGCCGGGGGCCGGGGAGCTGTTTTTT
V: TRBV27
J: TRBJ2-2
size: -
D: -

CDR3: CASSQALIEEADTQYF
DNA: TGCGCCAGCAGCCAAGCCTTGATTGAGGAGGCAGATACGCAGTATTTT
V: TRBV4-1
J: TRBJ2-3
size: -
D: -

CDR3: CASSSSTGAYSNQPQHF
DNA: TGTGCCAGCAGTTCCTCGACTGGGGCCTATAGCAATCAGCCCCAGCATTTT
V: TRBV28
J: TRBJ1-5
size: -
D: -

CDR3: CASSSYGTANYGYTF
DNA: TGTGCCAGCAGCTCTTACGGGACAGCTAACTATGGCTACACCTTC
V: TRBV7-2
J: TRBJ1-2
size: -
D: TRBD1

CDR3: CASTSFLGNTIYF
DNA: TGTGCCAGCACCTCTTTCTTGGGAAACACCATATATTTT
V: TRBV2
J: TRBJ1-3
size: -
D: -

CDR3: CASRNSQNTEAFF
DNA: TGTGCCAGCAGGAACAGTCAGAACACTGAAGCTTTCTTT
V: TRBV28
J: TRBJ1-1
size: -
D: -

CDR3: CASTPSGSNQPQHF
DNA: TGTGCCAGCACCCCATCGGGTTCAAATCAGCCCCAGCATTTT
V: TRBV28
J: TRBJ1-5
size: -
D: -

CDR3: CASSTGQGARRGYTF
DNA: TGTGCCAGCAGCACGGGACAGGGGGCGCGTCGGGGCTACACCTTC
V: TRBV7-9
J: TRBJ1-2
size: -
D: TRBD1

CDR3: CASSYSEQGNGYTF
DNA: TGTGCCAGCAGTTACTCGGAGCAGGGGAATGGCTACACCTTC
V: TRBV6-6
J: TRBJ1-2
size: -
D: -

CDR3: CASSSRTGDYGYTF
DNA: TGTGCCAGCAGCTCCCGGACAGGTGACTATGGCTACACCTTC
V: TRBV5-5
J: TRBJ1-2
size: -
D: TRBD1

CDR3: CASSWDSERSALHF
DNA: TGTGCCAGCAGTTGGGACAGTGAGAGGTCGGCCCTCCACTTT
V: TRBV6-6
J: TRBJ1-6
size: -
D: TRBD1

CDR3: CASSLRQGRGYEQYF
DNA: TGCGCCAGCAGCTTGAGACAGGGACGAGGCTACGAGCAGTACTTC
V: TRBV5-1
J: TRBJ2-7
size: -
D: TRBD1

CDR3: CASTETPGQTNEKLFF
DNA: TGTGCCAGCACCGAAACTCCGGGACAGACAAATGAAAAACTGTTTTTT
V: TRBV5-6
J: TRBJ1-4
size: -
D: TRBD1

CDR3: CASSEAGYGYTF
DNA: TGTGCCAGCAGTGAAGCCGGCTATGGCTACACCTTC
V: TRBV6-1
J: TRBJ1-2
size: once
D: -

CDR3: CATSDTSLKQGGYTF
DNA: TGTGCCACCAGTGATACCTCCCTTAAGCAGGGGGGTTACACCTTC
V: TRBV24-1
J: TRBJ1-2
size: -
D: TRBD1

CDR3: CASSLGRGAYGYTF
DNA: TGTGCCAGCAGCTTAGGTCGGGGGGCGTATGGCTACACCTTC
V: TRBV13
J: TRBJ1-2
size: -
D: -

CDR3: CASSDQLTNEKLFF
DNA: TGTGCCAGCAGTGATCAGTTAACTAATGAAAAACTGTTTTTT
V: TRBV25-1
J: TRBJ1-4
size: few
D: -

CDR3: CASSQSPSGETQYF
DNA: TGTGCCAGCAGCCAAAGCCCAAGCGGGGAGACCCAGTACTTC
V: TRBV3-1/TRBV3-2
J: TRBJ2-5
size: -
D: -

CDR3: CAASQGTGELFF
DNA: TGCGCCGCCAGCCAGGGCACCGGGGAGCTGTTTTTT
V: TRBV27
J: TRBJ2-2
size: -
D: -

CDR3: CAWTKDRDSSPLHF
DNA: TGTGCCTGGACCAAGGACAGGGACAGTTCACCCCTCCACTTT
V: TRBV30
J: TRBJ1-6
size: -
D: TRBD1

CDR3: CAWTSGGTDTQYF
DNA: TGTGCCTGGACTAGCGGCGGCACAGATACGCAGTATTTT
V: TRBV30
J: TRBJ2-3
size: -
D: TRBD2

CDR3: CASSVAQGNEQFF
DNA: TGTGCCAGCAGCGTAGCTCAGGGGAATGAGCAGTTCTTC
V: TRBV9
J: TRBJ2-1
size: -
D: -

CDR3: CASRRRLTTDTQYF
DNA: TGTGCCAGCAGGCGGCGCCTTACGACAGATACGCAGTATTTT
V: TRBV5-5
J: TRBJ2-3
size: -
D: -

CDR3: CASRLAFTGGWEGFF
DNA: TGTGCAAGTCGCTTAGCGTTTACAGGGGGCTGGGAGGGGTTCTTC
V: TRBV12-2
J: TRBJ2-1
size: -
D: -

CDR3: CASSSRDKANYGYTF
DNA: TGTGCCAGCAGTTCCCGGGACAAAGCTAACTATGGCTACACCTTC
V: TRBV6-5
J: TRBJ1-2
size: -
D: -

CDR3: CASSRTSYYEQYF
DNA: TGTGCCAGCAGTCGGACATCCTACTACGAGCAGTACTTC
V: TRBV27
J: TRBJ2-7
size: few
D: -

CDR3: CASSPVGQGYEQYF
DNA: TGCGCCAGCAGTCCAGTCGGACAGGGGTACGAGCAGTACTTC
V: TRBV10-2
J: TRBJ2-7
size: -
D: TRBD1

CDR3: CARDRGFEKLFF
DNA: TGTGCCAGGGACAGGGGTTTTGAAAAACTGTTTTTT
V: TRBV19
J: TRBJ1-4
size: few
D: TRBD1

CDR3: CASKPRSNYGYTF
DNA: TGTGCCAGTAAGCCGAGGTCCAACTATGGCTACACCTTC
V: TRBV19
J: TRBJ1-2
size: -
D: -

CDR3: CAISELFNSRGYTF
DNA: TGTGCCATCAGTGAGTTATTCAACAGCAGGGGCTACACCTTC
V: TRBV10-3
J: TRBJ1-2
size: -
D: -